These 20 T cell receptor beta chains originate from one sample sequenced in a study of T cell responses to AZD1222 COVID-19 vaccine. Assay: immunoSEQ multiplex PCR; the TCRdb copy retains only in-frame clones and omits some. The sample shows around 85,000 clones, around 90% of them seen only once. The source material was peripheral blood, sampled 28 days after the second AZD1222 dose. These receptors were taken from an adult who received the AZD1222 COVID-19 vaccine.

V is TRBV18 and J is TRBJ2-2, with D perhaps matching TRBD2 (6 bases). CDR1 is KGHSH and CDR2 is LQKENI in the germline V gene. The CDR3 runs 17 residues. V was cut by 2 bases and J by 0 bases, with 13 bases left in between. For the CDR3, the DNA is TGTGCCAGCTCACCAACCCCCGGAGGGACGAACACCGGGGAGCTGTTTTTT. Its protein product is CASSPTPGGTNTGELFF.

The J gene is TRBJ1-5, the V gene TRBV18, with D hard to call. Germline V gene sequence: CDR1 KGHSH, CDR2 LQKENI. With 0 bases removed from V and 1 base from J, the gap between germline ends came to 7 bases. CDR3 size: 15 residues. The CDR3 region has the DNA TGTGCCAGCTCACCACCGAACCCGAGCAATCAGCCCCAGCATTTT. Its protein product is CASSPPNPSNQPQHF.

The chain has TRBV18 and TRBJ1-5; 7 nucleotides agree with TRBD1. There are 14 residues in the CDR3. J lost 5 bases, V lost 2 bases, and 3 bases had no gene match. Germline V lookup: CDR1 KGHSH, CDR2 LQKENI. For the CDR3, the DNA is TGTGCCAGCTCACCAGGGACAGACTATCAGCCCCAGCATTTT. Its protein is CASSPGTDYQPQHF.

V and J are TRBV7-9 and TRBJ1-5; D gene ambiguous. Germline-derived CDR1 and CDR2 are SEHNR and FQNEAQ (reference sequence). This CDR3 spans 14 amino acids. V lost 5 bases and J 0 bases, leaving 8 bases between the germline ends. DNA for the CDR3: TGTGCCAGCAGCCTAGGCAATAGCAATCAGCCCCAGCATTTT. Translated: CASSLGNSNQPQHF.

The chain recombines TRBV5-1 with TRBJ1-6; the match to TRBD1 covers 8 bases. Germline CDR1 SGHRS, CDR2 YFSETQ. J was trimmed by 2 bases and V by 4 bases; bases with no gene match: 8. This CDR3 spans 17 amino acids. Here the CDR3 DNA reads TGCGCCAGCAGCCCACAGGGGGAAGGGACCTATAATTCACCCCTCCACTTT. Its protein is CASSPQGEGTYNSPLHF.

V usage is TRBV30 and J usage is TRBJ1-2; the D gene is possibly TRBD1 (5 bases). The CDR3 runs 12 residues. CDR1 is GTSNPN and CDR2 is SVGIG in the germline V gene (reference sequence). The CDR3 DNA reads as TGTGCAGCAGGGTACGGGAGCTATGGCTACACCTTC. This encodes CAAGYGSYGYTF. Combining the CDR3 with reference TRBV30 and TRBJ1-2 gives the whole variable domain SQTIHQWPATLVQPVGSPLSLECTVEGTSNPNLYWYRQAAGRGLQLLFYSVGIGQISSEVPQNLSASRPQDRQFILSSKKLLLSDSGFYLCAAGYGSYGYTFGSGTRLTVV.

V gene TRBV27 combines with J gene TRBJ1-2; 9 bases align to TRBD1. J gave up 4 bases and V 5 bases, and 8 bases lay outside the gene matches. Germline V CDR1 and CDR2: MNHEY, SMNVEV (reference sequence). This CDR3 contains 15 residues. DNA of the CDR3: TGTGCCAGCAGTCCATGGGACAGGGAGGTCTATGGCTACACCTTC. Translating it yields CASSPWDREVYGYTF.

This clone has a handful of counts. V gene TRBV10-1 combines with J gene TRBJ1-6; D not certain. Deletions cut 4 bases from V and 10 bases from J, with 20 bases between. Germline values: CDR1 WNHNN, CDR2 SYGVQD (reference sequence). This CDR3 contains 16 residues. The CDR3: CASSGPSTEGHSPLHF. The CDR3, as DNA: TGCGCCAGCAGTGGACCGTCGACCGAGGGCCACTCACCCCTCCACTTT.

The rearrangement uses TRBV5-1 and TRBJ2-1; 9 nucleotides align to TRBD1. J was trimmed by 8 bases and V by 4 bases; bases with no gene match: 7. CDR1 SGHRS and CDR2 YFSETQ come from the germline V gene. The CDR3 contains 14 residues. The CDR3 DNA sequence: TGCGCCAGCAGCCCGGGACAGGGCACCGATGAGCAGTTCTTC. It specifies CASSPGQGTDEQFF.

This sequence joins TRBV24-1 and TRBJ2-1, with 11 bases matching TRBD2. The CDR3 length is 18 residues. CDR1 KGHDR and CDR2 SFDVKD come from the germline V gene. The junction had 8 bases not matched to a gene; V was cut back by 2 bases and J by 3 bases. The CDR3: CATSDSASGGSLYNEQFF. The CDR3 coding sequence is TGTGCCACCAGTGATTCCGCTAGCGGGGGGTCCCTCTACAATGAGCAGTTCTTC.

The J gene is TRBJ1-6, the V gene TRBV6-1; D possibly corresponds to TRBD1 (5 bases). Germline lookup yields CDR1 MNHNS and CDR2 SASEGT. The CDR3 runs 15 residues. The V end was cut by 3 bases, the J end by 2 bases, with 8 bases between. CDR3 DNA sequence: TGTGCCAGCAGTGAGCTAGGGGCCTATAATTCACCCCTCCACTTT. Its translation is CASSELGAYNSPLHF.

The chain is built from TRBV7-8 and TRBJ1-5; the match to TRBD1 covers 9 bases. V was clipped by 2 bases and J by 7 bases; unmatched bases: 9. CDR1 and CDR2 from the germline V gene are SGHVS and FQNEAQ. CDR3 length: 16 residues. CDR3 in amino acids: CASSLRFRDREQPQHF. The CDR3, as DNA: TGTGCCAGCAGCTTAAGGTTCCGGGACAGGGAACAGCCCCAGCATTTT.

The V gene is TRBV7-6, the J gene TRBJ2-5; no firm D call. The CDR3 spans 12 residues. CDR1 and CDR2 (germline): SGHVS, FNYEAQ. V lost 0 bases and J 5 bases, leaving 4 bases between the germline ends. The CDR3 protein is CASSLADETQYF. The CDR3, as DNA: TGTGCCAGCAGCTTAGCCGATGAGACCCAGTACTTC.

The V gene is TRBV5-6, the J gene TRBJ1-1; D gene ambiguous. Germline V CDR1 and CDR2: SGHDT, YYEEEE. CDR3 length equals 13 residues. V lost 0 bases and J 7 bases, leaving 10 bases between the germline ends. The CDR3 reads CASSLEGYGEAFF. The CDR3 nucleotides are TGTGCCAGCAGCTTGGAGGGCTACGGTGAAGCTTTCTTT.

V usage is TRBV24-1 and J usage is TRBJ2-7, with D perhaps given as TRBD1 or TRBD2 (5 bases each). This CDR3 has 12 amino acids. Per germline, CDR1 KGHDR and CDR2 SFDVKD. V was shortened by 3 bases and J by 3 bases, with 5 bases between the two germline ends. The CDR3 DNA sequence: TGTGCCACCAGTGATGGGGGCTACGAGCAGTACTTC. Amino acids: CATSDGGYEQYF.

A single count supports this clone. V and J are TRBV9 and TRBJ2-5; 7 bases agree with TRBD2. The junction had 8 bases not matched to a gene; V was cut back by 2 bases and J by 1 base. The CDR3 is 16 amino acids. Germline CDR1 is SGDLS and CDR2 is YYNGEE. This CDR3 is CASSVTGSGGQETQYF. CDR3 DNA: TGTGCCAGCAGCGTGACCGGATCGGGGGGCCAAGAGACCCAGTACTTC.

The table lists this clone with a count of one. The chain links TRBV9 to TRBJ1-3, with a weak D call TRBD1 (5 bases). This CDR3 region has 16 residues. The germline V gene encodes CDR1 SGDLS and CDR2 YYNGEE. V lost 2 bases and J lost 6, with 18 bases in between. In nucleotides, the CDR3 is TGTGCCAGCAGCGTTGGGACGGTTTTCTCGACAAACACCATATATTTT. The encoded protein is CASSVGTVFSTNTIYF.

The V and J genes are TRBV27 and TRBJ1-6; TRBD1 might be the D (5 bases). The germline V gene has CDR1 MNHEY and CDR2 SMNVEV (reference sequence). Between the trimmed V and J ends, which lost 7 bases and 4 bases, there was a span of 14 bases. This CDR3 has 15 amino acids. The CDR3 nucleotides read TGTGCCAGCAAGACGGGACTGCTATATAATTCACCCCTCCACTTT. Translating gives CASKTGLLYNSPLHF.

The rearrangement links TRBV5-6 to TRBJ2-7; 8 nucleotides line up with TRBD1. The junction had 3 bases not matched to a gene; V was cut back by 2 bases and J by 2 bases. CDR3 length equals 14 residues. The germline V gene has CDR1 SGHDT and CDR2 YYEEEE. Here the CDR3 reads CASSFGTGPYEQYF. The CDR3 DNA follows: TGTGCCAGCAGCTTCGGGACAGGCCCCTACGAGCAGTACTTC.

The chain employs TRBV9 and TRBJ1-5; 9 positions match TRBD1. The germline gives CDR1 SGDLS, CDR2 YYNGEE. J gave up 2 bases and V 4 bases, and 13 bases lay outside the gene matches. This CDR3 contains 18 residues. For the CDR3, the DNA is TGTGCCAGCAGCCCCGGGGGACAGGGAAATGTGCGCAATCAGCCCCAGCATTTT. It codes for CASSPGGQGNVRNQPQHF.